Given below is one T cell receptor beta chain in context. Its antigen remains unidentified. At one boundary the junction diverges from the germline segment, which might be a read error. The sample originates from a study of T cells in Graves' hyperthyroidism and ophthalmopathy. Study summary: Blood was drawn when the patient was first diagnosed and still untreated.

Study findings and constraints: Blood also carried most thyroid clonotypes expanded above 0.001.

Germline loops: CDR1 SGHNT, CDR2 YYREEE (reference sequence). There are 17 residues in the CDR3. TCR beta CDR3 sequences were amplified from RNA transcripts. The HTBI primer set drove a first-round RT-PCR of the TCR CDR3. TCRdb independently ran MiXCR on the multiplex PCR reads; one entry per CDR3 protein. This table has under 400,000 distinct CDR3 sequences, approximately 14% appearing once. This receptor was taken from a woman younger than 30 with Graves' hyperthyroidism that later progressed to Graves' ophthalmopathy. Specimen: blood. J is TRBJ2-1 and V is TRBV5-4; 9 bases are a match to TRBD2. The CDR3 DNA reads TGCGCCAGCAGCCATTCACGTAGCGGGAGCTCCTACAATGGGCAGTTCTTC. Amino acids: CASSHSRSGSSYNGQFF.